Sequencing of this T cell receptor beta chain was carried out in a study of shared clonotypes between healthy human individuals. Assay execution took place at the deep level. The data were produced by immunoSEQ multiplex PCR, yet TCRdb's version contains in-frame clones alone and is incomplete. The sample comprises over 2 million clones, 85% to 95% of which are singletons, and around 0.38% rests with the top ten. Donors, without exception, were Caucasian adults residing in Nashville, Tennessee. Study-level points and caveats: Rarefaction gave evidence that sorted-subset sequencing remained incomplete despite large depth.

In regard to this clone: What it recognizes is unknown.

Sequencing was performed on naive CD4+ T cells from PBMCs. The subset denotes: CD45RA+ positively selected. The TCR sequence derives from a man aged 18 to 29 in good health. Some clones in this sample may be carry-over from other donors' samples.

CDR3 residues: CASSPSGGGSRSYEQYF. CDR3 DNA: TGTGCCAGCAGCCCGTCGGGGGGCGGGAGTCGGTCCTACGAGCAGTACTTC. The V call is TRBV5-4, the J call TRBJ2-7; weak D call: TRBD2 (7 bases). The length of the CDR3 is 17 residues. V shed 4 bases and J shed 1 base, with 21 bases lying between them. CDR1 is SGHNT and CDR2 is YYREEE in the germline V gene (reference sequence).